This TCR beta chain was captured by sequencing in a study of T cell responses to AZD1222 COVID-19 vaccine. Study-wide points: Clonal diversity may have been underestimated in mostly white British donors. None of the repertoires were sampled until the peak T cell response had passed.

Concerning this clone itself: Its antigen is unknown.

Measured with immunoSEQ multiplex PCR; TCRdb has only the in-frame clones, and not every one. The sample has 45,000 to 70,000 clones, roughly 90% seen once. The CDR3 has 12 residues. CDR1 is GTSNPN and CDR2 is SVGIG in the germline V gene (reference sequence). V lost 3 bases and J lost 0, with 5 bases in between. This clonotype was sampled from an adult who received the AZD1222 COVID-19 vaccine. Source: peripheral blood, taken 28 days after the second AZD1222 dose. This sequence joins TRBV30 and TRBJ1-1; D remains ambiguous. The CDR3 loop is CAWSRMNTEAFF. CDR3 DNA: TGTGCCTGGAGCCGGATGAACACTGAAGCTTTCTTT. Full variable domain (remainder filled in from reference TRBV30 and TRBJ1-1): SQTIHQWPATLVQPVGSPLSLECTVEGTSNPNLYWYRQAAGRGLQLLFYSVGIGQISSEVPQNLSASRPQDRQFILSSKKLLLSDSGFYLCAWSRMNTEAFFGQGTRLTVV.